This T cell receptor beta chain came from a study of CD8 T cells in ankylosing spondylitis. Study results and caveats: From matched ankylosing spondylitis synovial fluid, disease-linked clones were reportedly recovered at significantly enriched levels. As for the disease-linked clones, they showed a CD8+ phenotype and occurred at relatively low frequencies in peripheral blood. Eight highly homologous variants formed a TCR beta motif that appeared characteristic of ankylosing spondylitis blood.

This clonotype was counted many times. Its antigen remains unidentified. The germline V gene encodes CDR1 SGHVS and CDR2 FNYEAQ. The CDR3 spans 14 residues. V gave up 5 bases and J gave up 2 bases, with 12 bases separating them. Each TCR beta library was made by quantitative 5'-RACE that incorporated molecular barcodes. TCRdb reprocessed the 5' RACE reads with MiXCR, giving one entry per CDR3 protein. This table holds tens of thousands of distinct CDR3 sequences, 5.3% found once. The origin of this receptor is a male donor with ankylosing spondylitis or in good health (not recorded which). What was sequenced was blood, either unsorted or a sorted T cell fraction (not recorded which). This sequence joins TRBV7-6 and TRBJ1-2; unclear D gene. The CDR3 sequence is CASSPVSSNYGYTF. The CDR3 region has the DNA TGTGCCAGCAGCCCCGTCAGCTCAAACTATGGCTACACCTTC.